The 28 T cell receptor beta chains below come from one sample, sequenced in a study of shared clonotypes between healthy human individuals. Repertoires were generated with immunoSEQ multiplex PCR, while TCRdb's copy carries only in-frame clones and drops some. The sample lists about 2.4 million clones, just over 90% occurring once. The sequenced sample consisted of naive CD4+ T cells sorted from blood. The subset was: CD45RA+ positively selected. Every receptor here comes from a man younger than 30 in good health.

The gene calls are TRBV6-5 and TRBJ2-7; 8 bases agree with TRBD2. The CDR3 spans 13 residues. Unmatched junction bases numbered 6, after V lost 5 bases and J lost 6 bases. Germline assignment: CDR1 MNHEY and CDR2 SVGAGI. CDR3 protein: CASSPGGGGEQYF. CDR3 in DNA: TGTGCCAGCAGTCCGGGGGGGGGCGGCGAGCAGTACTTC.

The chain uses TRBV30 and TRBJ1-3; no reliable D call. Deletions cut 4 bases from V and 0 bases from J, with 7 bases between. The V gene's germline CDR1 is GTSNPN and CDR2 SVGIG (reference sequence). CDR3 size: 13 residues. In DNA, the CDR3 is TGTGCCTGGATAGGGTTCTCTGGAAACACCATATATTTT. Protein: CAWIGFSGNTIYF.

The chain employs TRBV29-1 and TRBJ2-7, with D perhaps matching TRBD1 (5 bases). V lost 1 base to trimming and J lost 3 bases, with 10 bases between them. The germline gives CDR1 SQVTM, CDR2 ANQGSEA. CDR3 size: 13 residues. DNA for the CDR3: TGCAGCGTTGAAGTTGGACACCTCTACGAGCAGTACTTC. It translates to CSVEVGHLYEQYF.

The chain employs TRBV2 and TRBJ2-7; D is uncertain. Germline-derived CDR1 and CDR2 are SNHLY and FYNNEI. V lost 6 bases and J lost 6, with 21 bases in between. The CDR3 is 15 residues long. This CDR3 reads CASSGQRTQNGEQYF. The CDR3 DNA is TGTGCCAGCAGCGGCCAGAGAACCCAGAATGGCGAGCAGTACTTC.

The V and J genes are TRBV7-2 and TRBJ1-1; TRBD1 might be the D (5 bases). This CDR3 spans 13 amino acids. V gave up 1 base and J gave up 10 bases, with 13 bases separating them. Germline V gene lookup returns CDR1 SGHTA and CDR2 FQGNSA. The CDR3: CASSLGAGGIAFF. Written as DNA, the CDR3 is TGTGCCAGCAGCTTAGGGGCGGGGGGTATAGCTTTCTTT.

The rearrangement joins TRBV5-1 to TRBJ2-2; D could derive from TRBD1 or TRBD2 (5 bases each). Trimming left V 2 bases short and J 0 bases short, with 8 bases between. The CDR3 has 15 residues. Per germline, CDR1 SGHRS and CDR2 YFSETQ. The CDR3 DNA reads TGCGCCAGCAGCTTAGGGGACGCGAACACCGGGGAGCTGTTTTTT. This gives the protein CASSLGDANTGELFF.

This sequence joins TRBV28 and TRBJ2-1; D could derive from TRBD1 or TRBD2 (6 bases each). Germline CDR1 is MDHEN and CDR2 is SYDVKM. Trimming took off 8 bases at V and 5 bases at J, with 7 bases between the two ends. The CDR3 loop spans 11 amino acids. The DNA of the CDR3 is TGTGCCAGCCGGGGGCACAATGAGCAGTTCTTC. Its translation: CASRGHNEQFF.

This chain joins TRBV15 and TRBJ1-4; TRBD1 aligns across 7 bases. Germline values: CDR1 LNHNV, CDR2 YYDKDF (reference sequence). The trim removed 4 bases at V and 5 bases at J, leaving 10 bases unmatched. This CDR3 has 16 amino acids. The CDR3 is CATSTYRTGSNEKLFF. The CDR3 DNA reads as TGTGCCACCAGCACCTACCGGACAGGCTCAAATGAAAAACTGTTTTTT. Supplemented by reference TRBV15 and TRBJ1-4, the full variable domain reads DAMVIQNPRYQVTQFGKPVTLSCSQTLNHNVMYWYQQKSSQAPKLLFHYYDKDFNNEADTPDNFQSRRPNTSFCFLDIRSPGLGDTAMYLCATSTYRTGSNEKLFFGSGTQLSVL.

The chain couples TRBV11-2 to TRBJ1-4; the match to TRBD1 covers 10 bases. CDR3 length: 18 residues. Per the germline V gene, CDR1 is SGHAT and CDR2 is FQNNGV. V trimming: 5 bases; J trimming: 4 bases; junction bases outside the gene matches: 13. The DNA of the CDR3 is TGTGCCAGCAGCCCCCTTAAACGACAGGGGGCGGTTAATGAAAAACTGTTTTTT. This gives the protein CASSPLKRQGAVNEKLFF.

Here the CDR3 reads CASSFGQVGYEQYF. DNA for the CDR3: TGTGCCAGCAGCTTCGGGCAGGTGGGCTACGAGCAGTACTTC. The chain employs TRBV11-2 and TRBJ2-7, with no clear D. The CDR3 contains 14 residues. Germline lookup yields CDR1 SGHAT and CDR2 FQNNGV. Trimming removed 3 bases from V and 3 bases from J, with 12 bases in between.

V usage is TRBV5-1 and J usage is TRBJ2-2, with 10 positions matching TRBD2. The CDR3 is made up of 17 amino acids. CDR1 SGHRS and CDR2 YFSETQ come from the germline V gene. The V gene end was trimmed by 0 bases and the J gene end by 5 bases; junction bases not matched to a gene: 7. CDR3 coding DNA: TGCGCCAGCAGCTTGGTGGCTAGCGGGAGTGGAACCGGGGAGCTGTTTTTT. Its protein is CASSLVASGSGTGELFF.

This clone was observed once. The chain is built from TRBV10-1 and TRBJ2-7; 7 bases align to TRBD1. V lost 5 bases and J lost 2; bases outside the gene matches: 6. Germline-derived CDR1 and CDR2 are WNHNN and SYGVQD (reference sequence). This CDR3 region has 14 residues. The CDR3 here is CASSSDRVAYEQYF. CDR3 coding DNA: TGCGCCAGCAGTTCTGACAGGGTCGCCTACGAGCAGTACTTC.

The chain combines TRBV30 with TRBJ2-4, with D tentatively TRBD1 (5 bases). Germline V gene sequence: CDR1 GTSNPN, CDR2 SVGIG (reference sequence). CDR3 length equals 12 residues. The germline V and J ends were trimmed by 4 bases and 8 bases, with 12 bases remaining between them. The CDR3 bases are TGTGCCTGGACAGGGCCTGGAGACATTCAGTACTTC. Translating it yields CAWTGPGDIQYF. The variable domain in full, completed from reference TRBV30 and TRBJ2-4, reads SQTIHQWPATLVQPVGSPLSLECTVEGTSNPNLYWYRQAAGRGLQLLFYSVGIGQISSEVPQNLSASRPQDRQFILSSKKLLLSDSGFYLCAWTGPGDIQYFGAGTRLSVL.

The chain is built from TRBV10-3 and TRBJ2-7, with D hard to call. Trimming stripped 3 bases from V and 2 bases from J, with 8 bases between. CDR1 and CDR2 from the germline V gene are ENHRY and SYGVKD. This CDR3 has 13 amino acids. This CDR3 is CAISDRAAYEQYF. CDR3 DNA sequence: TGTGCCATCAGTGATCGGGCCGCCTACGAGCAGTACTTC.

The chain has TRBV30 and TRBJ2-7; TRBD1 matches at 11 bases. Germline-derived CDR1 and CDR2 are GTSNPN and SVGIG (reference sequence). The CDR3 is made up of 15 amino acids. The V segment lost 0 bases and the J segment 4 bases; nucleotides outside the gene matches: 5. CDR3 region: CAWSVSDRGLYEQYF. For the CDR3, the DNA is TGTGCCTGGAGTGTATCGGACAGGGGGCTTTACGAGCAGTACTTC.

V is TRBV7-2 and J is TRBJ1-5; D uncertain. With 5 bases removed from V and 4 bases from J, the gap between germline ends came to 12 bases. The CDR3 contains 14 residues. Germline V gene lookup returns CDR1 SGHTA and CDR2 FQGNSA. The CDR3 sequence is CASSPINSNQPQHF. The CDR3 nucleotides are TGTGCCAGCAGCCCAATAAACAGTAATCAGCCCCAGCATTTT.

The V gene is TRBV11-2, the J gene TRBJ2-1; D not certain. Germline V CDR1 and CDR2: SGHAT, FQNNGV. This CDR3 is 14 amino acids long. The V and J ends lost 1 base and 8 bases respectively, with 12 bases between them. The CDR3 DNA reads as TGTGCCAGCAGCTTAGGTGAGTCGAGCTATGAGCAGTTCTTC. Protein product: CASSLGESSYEQFF.

The chain combines TRBV6-1 with TRBJ1-1; 7 bases map to TRBD1. J gave up 7 bases and V 5 bases, and 13 bases lay outside the gene matches. Germline CDR1 and CDR2: MNHNS and SASEGT. The CDR3 loop spans 15 amino acids. Written as DNA, the CDR3 is TGTGCCAGCAGTCAACGGAGCCCGACAGGGAATGAAGCTTTCTTT. The encoded protein is CASSQRSPTGNEAFF.

In nucleotides, the CDR3 is TGTGCCAGCAGTTGGGTACACACCGGGGAGCTGTTTTTT. Translation: CASSWVHTGELFF. V and J are TRBV6-5 and TRBJ2-2; no clear D. Germline V CDR1 and CDR2: MNHEY, SVGAGI. V was trimmed by 4 bases and J by 3 bases, leaving 6 bases between them. The CDR3 contains 13 residues.

The genes are TRBV5-6 and TRBJ2-7, with unresolved D. There are 14 residues in the CDR3. Trimming pared 3 bases from V and 4 bases from J, leaving 14 bases between. Germline lookup yields CDR1 SGHDT and CDR2 YYEEEE. CDR3 nucleotides: TGTGCCAGCAGCTACCTCCAACTCCCGTACGAGCAGTACTTC. Translated, it gives CASSYLQLPYEQYF.

J is TRBJ1-2 and V is TRBV6-6, with TRBD1 as a possible D gene (6 bases). The V and J ends lost 6 bases and 4 bases respectively, with 12 bases between them. This CDR3 contains 13 residues. Germline CDR1 is MNHNY and CDR2 is SVGAGI (reference sequence). The CDR3 protein is CASRSGQSYGYTF. As DNA, the CDR3 is TGTGCCAGCAGGTCCGGACAGTCCTATGGCTACACCTTC.

Remarks on this clone: This same CDR3 is encoded by further DNA sequences in the sample. This chain connects TRBV20-1 to TRBJ2-3; no clear D gene. The CDR3 loop spans 11 amino acids. Trimming removed 5 bases at V and 2 bases at J, with 5 bases between. Germline V gives CDR1 DFQATT, CDR2 SNEGSKA (reference sequence). For the CDR3, the DNA is TGCAGTGCTCCATTCACAGATACGCAGTATTTT. Translated: CSAPFTDTQYF.

This chain joins TRBV19 and TRBJ2-3, with 13 bases identical to TRBD2. Germline CDR1 and CDR2: LNHDA and SQIVND (reference sequence). Trimming at V came to 5 bases and at J to 5 bases, leaving 7 bases not matched to a gene. The CDR3 is made up of 16 amino acids. The CDR3 DNA follows: TGTGCCAGTAGTCTGACTAGCGGGGGGAGTGGAGATACGCAGTATTTT. Its protein is CASSLTSGGSGDTQYF.

V gene TRBV6-5 combines with J gene TRBJ2-1; 9 nucleotides match TRBD2. CDR3 length: 16 residues. The V and J ends lost 1 base and 7 bases, in that order; junction bases with no gene match: 8. Germline V gene lookup returns CDR1 MNHEY and CDR2 SVGAGI. The CDR3 is CASSYWAGGIRNEQFF. CDR3 in DNA: TGTGCCAGCAGTTACTGGGCGGGAGGGATTAGGAATGAGCAGTTCTTC.

V is TRBV5-6 and J is TRBJ2-6; D uncertain. V was shortened by 5 bases and J by 2 bases, with 5 bases between the two germline ends. The CDR3 runs to 13 residues. Per germline, CDR1 SGHDT and CDR2 YYEEEE. CDR3 coding DNA: TGTGCCAGCAGGATCCCTGGGGCCAACGTCCTGACTTTC. Amino acids: CASRIPGANVLTF.

This sequence joins TRBV19 and TRBJ2-3, with a weak D call TRBD2 (5 bases). Germline assignment: CDR1 LNHDA and CDR2 SQIVND (reference sequence). V gave up 5 bases and J gave up 5 bases, with 8 bases separating them. The CDR3 contains 12 residues. The CDR3 is CASSSRGDTQYF. CDR3 nucleotide sequence: TGTGCCAGTAGTTCTCGGGGAGATACGCAGTATTTT. Combining the CDR3 with reference TRBV19 and TRBJ2-3 gives the whole variable domain DGGITQSPKYLFRKEGQNVTLSCEQNLNHDAMYWYRQDPGQGLRLIYYSQIVNDFQKGDIAEGYSVSREKKESFPLTVTSAQKNPTAFYLCASSSRGDTQYFGPGTRLTVL.

The DNA of the CDR3 is TGTGCCAGCAGTCCGCGGTGGGTAAGCGCTTTCTTT. Its protein product is CASSPRWVSAFF. The V and J genes are TRBV28 and TRBJ1-1; no reliable D call. The V gene's germline CDR1 is MDHEN and CDR2 SYDVKM. This CDR3 comprises 12 residues. V was shortened by 5 bases and J by 11 bases, with 15 bases between the two germline ends.

As regards this clone: The sample has other DNA sequences that encode this CDR3 too. CDR3 protein: CASSRDGSYEQYF. The CDR3 DNA reads as TGTGCCAGCAGTAGAGACGGGTCCTACGAGCAGTACTTC. The chain carries TRBV2 and TRBJ2-7; D gene uncertain. Trimming left V 5 bases short and J 1 base short, with 9 bases between. This CDR3 is 13 amino acids long. The germline CDR1 and CDR2 sequences are SNHLY and FYNNEI.